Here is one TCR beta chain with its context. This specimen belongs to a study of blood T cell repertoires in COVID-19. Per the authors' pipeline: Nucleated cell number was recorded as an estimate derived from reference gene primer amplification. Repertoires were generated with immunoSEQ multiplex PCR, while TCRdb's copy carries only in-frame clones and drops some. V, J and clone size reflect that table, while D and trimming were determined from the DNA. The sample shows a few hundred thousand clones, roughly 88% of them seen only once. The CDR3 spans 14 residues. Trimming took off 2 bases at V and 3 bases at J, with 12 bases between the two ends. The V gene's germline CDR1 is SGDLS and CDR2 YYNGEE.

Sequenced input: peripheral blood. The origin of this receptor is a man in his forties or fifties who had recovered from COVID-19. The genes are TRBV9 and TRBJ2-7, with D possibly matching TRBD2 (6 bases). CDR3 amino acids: CASSVGAGGYEQYF. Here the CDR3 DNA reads TGTGCCAGCAGCGTTGGGGCCGGGGGCTACGAGCAGTACTTC.